The 26 T cell receptor beta chains below were found in one sample sequenced in a study of cytomegalovirus exposure and HLA in healthy donors. PCR was performed using 60 Vbeta and 13 Jbeta primers. The method was immunoSEQ multiplex PCR; TCRdb's version includes in-frame clones alone and lacks a portion of them. The sample carries approximately 70,000 clones, around three quarters recorded once. The sample consisted of PBMCs. The receptors were sampled from a man between 45 and 60 years old in good health and CMV-seronegative.

The rearrangement links TRBV19 to TRBJ1-1; unclear D gene. The CDR3 extends over 13 amino acids. The germline V gene encodes CDR1 LNHDA and CDR2 SQIVND (reference sequence). Trimming stripped 3 bases from V and 3 bases from J, with 8 bases between. CDR3 DNA: TGTGCCAGTAGTATGAGGGCAGACACTGAAGCTTTCTTT. This sequence encodes CASSMRADTEAFF.

This clone was seen more than once but under ten times. This sequence joins TRBV30 and TRBJ1-1, with unresolved D. The germline gives CDR1 GTSNPN, CDR2 SVGIG (reference sequence). CDR3 length: 13 residues. The ends were cut back, 1 base at V and 0 bases at J, with 6 bases in the middle. The CDR3 protein is CAWSGELNTEAFF. In DNA, the CDR3 is TGTGCCTGGAGTGGGGAGTTGAACACTGAAGCTTTCTTT.

This sequence joins TRBV30 and TRBJ2-1, with 9 bases that match TRBD1. The CDR3 length is 13 residues. The V gene end was trimmed by 6 bases and the J gene end by 9 bases; junction bases not matched to a gene: 9. Germline V gene sequence: CDR1 GTSNPN, CDR2 SVGIG (reference sequence). CDR3 coding DNA: TGTGCCTGTGGACAGGGGAACGACCGTGAGCAGTTCTTC. This translates into CACGQGNDREQFF.

This clone came up a few times. The V call is TRBV29-1, the J call TRBJ1-4; D is unresolved. The CDR3 loop spans 14 amino acids. V was clipped by 1 base and J by 9 bases, with 15 bases between them. Germline assignment: CDR1 SQVTM and CDR2 ANQGSEA. CDR3 region: CSVEVAGVRQKLFF. Written as DNA, the CDR3 is TGCAGCGTTGAAGTGGCGGGCGTCAGACAAAAACTGTTTTTT.

V is TRBV28 and J is TRBJ2-3, with D possibly matching TRBD1 (6 bases). The CDR3 sequence is 14 residues long. Germline V gene sequence: CDR1 MDHEN, CDR2 SYDVKM. V was trimmed by 3 bases and J by 2 bases, leaving 9 bases between them. CDR3 bases: TGTGCCAGCAGTTTTAACAGGGCCACAGATACGCAGTATTTT. Its translation: CASSFNRATDTQYF.

This chain uses TRBV9 with TRBJ1-2; 7 bases fit TRBD1. J gave up 5 bases and V 4 bases, and 5 bases lay outside the gene matches. The CDR3 loop spans 13 amino acids. The germline V gene encodes CDR1 SGDLS and CDR2 YYNGEE. The CDR3: CASSPDREYGYTF. The CDR3 DNA reads TGTGCCAGCAGCCCCGACAGGGAGTATGGCTACACCTTC.

The rearrangement uses TRBV27 and TRBJ2-2; 11 positions agree with TRBD2. The CDR3 loop spans 15 amino acids. V lost 3 bases, J lost 7 bases, and 4 bases stayed unmatched. The V gene's germline CDR1 is MNHEY and CDR2 SMNVEV (reference sequence). The CDR3 sequence: CASSFLAGGHGELFF. Written as DNA, the CDR3 is TGTGCCAGCAGTTTCCTAGCGGGGGGCCACGGGGAGCTGTTTTTT.

The rearrangement joins TRBV19 to TRBJ1-1, with D possibly TRBD1 on 5 matching bases. The V gene's germline CDR1 is LNHDA and CDR2 SQIVND (reference sequence). Trimming pared 7 bases from V and 1 base from J, leaving 13 bases between. This CDR3 comprises 14 residues. In DNA, the CDR3 is TGTGCCAGTAAGAGCAGGGATCCGAACACTGAAGCTTTCTTT. Its translation: CASKSRDPNTEAFF.

V usage is TRBV13 and J usage is TRBJ2-2; possible D gene TRBD1, 5 bases. Germline CDR1 reads PRHDT; CDR2 reads FYEKMQ (reference sequence). The CDR3 totals 13 residues. The V end was cut by 4 bases, the J end by 7 bases, with 10 bases between. This CDR3 is CASSYVGVGELFF. CDR3 DNA: TGTGCCAGCAGCTATGTAGGGGTCGGGGAGCTGTTTTTT.

The chain carries TRBV25-1 and TRBJ2-7; 8 bases map to TRBD1. CDR3 length: 14 residues. Germline assignment: CDR1 MGHDK and CDR2 SYGVNS. Germline trimming cut 6 bases from V and 1 base from J; bases unmatched to any gene: 5. For the CDR3, the DNA is TGTGCCAGCAGGGGGGACAGGTTATCCTACGAGCAGTACTTC. Translated: CASRGDRLSYEQYF.

This clone was seen more than once but under ten times. The chain recombines TRBV7-8 with TRBJ1-1, with unresolved D. The V and J ends lost 5 bases and 5 bases respectively, with 6 bases between them. The CDR3 totals 11 residues. Germline loops: CDR1 SGHVS, CDR2 FQNEAQ. DNA for the CDR3: TGTGCCAGCAGCGCGGTAACTGAAGCTTTCTTT. Translation gives CASSAVTEAFF.

The V and J genes are TRBV5-4 and TRBJ2-2; 9 bases are shared with TRBD2. The germline V gene has CDR1 SGHNT and CDR2 YYREEE (reference sequence). J was trimmed by 7 bases and V by 4 bases; bases with no gene match: 11. The CDR3 extends over 16 amino acids. CDR3 region: CASSPGGRANVGELFF. The CDR3 DNA reads as TGTGCCAGCAGCCCCGGCGGGAGGGCCAATGTCGGGGAGCTGTTTTTT.

The chain employs TRBV4-1 and TRBJ1-3; TRBD1 aligns across 8 bases. The V gene's germline CDR1 is MGHRA and CDR2 YSYEKL. There are 15 residues in the CDR3. V was pared by 4 bases and J by 5 bases, with 7 bases of the junction left unmatched. CDR3 region: CASSPGQGLRNTIYF. CDR3 DNA sequence: TGCGCCAGCAGCCCAGGACAGGGACTTCGAAACACCATATATTTT.

The V gene is TRBV28, the J gene TRBJ1-6, with 11 positions matching TRBD1. The CDR3 has 15 residues. Trimming at V came to 5 bases and at J to 7 bases, leaving 4 bases not matched to a gene. Germline CDR1 and CDR2: MDHEN and SYDVKM. The CDR3 loop is CASSPRDRGNSPLHF. For the CDR3, the DNA is TGTGCCAGCAGTCCGAGGGACAGGGGGAATTCACCCCTCCACTTT.

The chain joins TRBV14 to TRBJ1-1, with a possible D match to TRBD1 (6 bases). This CDR3 contains 15 residues. Germline V lookup: CDR1 SGHDN, CDR2 FVKESK. Trimming shortened V by 2 bases and J by 6 bases, and 16 bases separated the two germline ends. The CDR3 is CASSQPLGTSSEAFF. The CDR3 bases are TGTGCCAGCAGCCAACCCCTGGGGACATCGTCTGAAGCTTTCTTT. Using reference TRBV14 and TRBJ1-1 for the parts outside the CDR3, the full variable domain is EAGVTQFPSHSVIEKGQTVTLRCDPISGHDNLYWYRRVMGKEIKFLLHFVKESKQDESGMPNNRFLAERTGGTYSTLKVQPAELEDSGVYFCASSQPLGTSSEAFFGQGTRLTVV.

The chain recombines TRBV9 with TRBJ1-6, with D perhaps matching TRBD1 (6 bases). The CDR3 runs to 16 residues. The V gene's germline CDR1 is SGDLS and CDR2 YYNGEE. The germline V and J ends were trimmed by 3 bases and 8 bases, with 18 bases remaining between them. The CDR3 spells CASSGDARGTYSPLHF. In DNA, the CDR3 is TGTGCCAGCAGCGGGGACGCCAGGGGAACCTATTCACCCCTCCACTTT.

This rearrangement joins TRBV6-5 to TRBJ2-7, with TRBD1 matching 11 bases. The CDR3 extends over 16 amino acids. Germline V gives CDR1 MNHEY, CDR2 SVGAGI. Germline trimming cut 0 bases from V and 3 bases from J; bases unmatched to any gene: 4. The CDR3 nucleotides read TGTGCCAGCAGTTACTCTCCCGGGACAGGGGGCTACGAGCAGTACTTC. Translation: CASSYSPGTGGYEQYF.

The genes are TRBV14 and TRBJ1-1; TRBD1 agrees at 7 bases. CDR1 is SGHDN and CDR2 is FVKESK in the germline V gene. Trimming removed 4 bases from V and 4 bases from J; junction bases left unmatched: 9. The CDR3 totals 15 residues. The CDR3 DNA follows: TGTGCCAGCAGCCCCCGGACAGGTCTAGGCACTGAAGCTTTCTTT. Amino acids: CASSPRTGLGTEAFF.

The CDR3 coding sequence is TGTGCCAGCAGCTCAAGGGGGCAAGTCGATCCCTCGCAGTACTTC. It is translated as CASSSRGQVDPSQYF. This chain joins TRBV7-2 and TRBJ2-7, with 7 nucleotides matching TRBD1. The CDR3 loop spans 15 amino acids. With V trimmed by 4 bases and J by 9 bases, 15 bases remained unmatched. The germline CDR1 and CDR2 sequences are SGHTA and FQGNSA.

The rearrangement uses TRBV6-1 and TRBJ1-2, with D perhaps TRBD1 (6 bases). CDR3 length equals 12 residues. CDR1 and CDR2 (germline): MNHNS, SASEGT. V was pared by 7 bases and J by 4 bases, with 10 bases between. In nucleotides, the CDR3 is TGTGCCAGCACCTCAGGGGCCTATGGCTACACCTTC. Translation gives CASTSGAYGYTF.

The chain joins TRBV10-3 to TRBJ2-7; D is perhaps TRBD2 (6 bases). CDR3 size: 13 residues. Germline-derived CDR1 and CDR2 are ENHRY and SYGVKD. V lost 8 bases, J lost 0 bases, and 11 bases lay in between. CDR3 in amino acids: CAIGGTFSYEQYF. CDR3 sequence (DNA): TGTGCCATCGGCGGGACTTTCTCCTACGAGCAGTACTTC.

The chain recombines TRBV4-1 with TRBJ2-4; 11 bases are a match to TRBD1. There are 14 residues in the CDR3. Per the germline V gene, CDR1 is MGHRA and CDR2 is YSYEKL. The J segment lost 9 bases and the V segment lost 5 bases, leaving 6 bases of the junction unmatched. The CDR3 loop is CASSAGDRGAIQYF. DNA for the CDR3: TGCGCCAGCAGCGCCGGGGACAGGGGGGCCATTCAGTACTTC.

The J gene is TRBJ2-7, the V gene TRBV7-2, with TRBD2 matching over 9 bases. This CDR3 spans 14 amino acids. Per the germline V gene, CDR1 is SGHTA and CDR2 is FQGNSA. V gave up 5 bases and J gave up 0 bases; unmatched junction bases: 2. The CDR3 loop is CASSLSGSSYEQYF. Written as DNA, the CDR3 is TGTGCCAGCAGCCTTAGCGGGAGCTCCTACGAGCAGTACTTC.

The rearrangement joins TRBV25-1 to TRBJ1-1, with 8 bases aligning to TRBD1. The V gene's germline CDR1 is MGHDK and CDR2 SYGVNS. Trimming cost V 4 bases and J 7 bases; bases outside gene matches: 5. CDR3 length: 13 amino acids. The CDR3 nucleotides are TGTGCCAGCAGTGGAGACAGGGGCGGTGAAGCTTTCTTT. Translated, it gives CASSGDRGGEAFF.

The sample holds a few counts of this clone. The genes are TRBV27 and TRBJ2-1, with D possibly TRBD1 on 6 matching bases. Between the trimmed V and J ends, which lost 5 bases and 9 bases, there was a span of 17 bases. Germline values: CDR1 MNHEY, CDR2 SMNVEV (reference sequence). The CDR3 is 14 residues long. CDR3 bases: TGTGCCAGCAGTCTCCGGACAGCTCGGGGTGAGCAGTTCTTC. This sequence encodes CASSLRTARGEQFF.

The chain combines TRBV19 with TRBJ1-4, with unresolved D. Trimming pared 6 bases from V and 7 bases from J, leaving 12 bases between. This CDR3 comprises 13 residues. CDR1 is LNHDA and CDR2 is SQIVND in the germline V gene (reference sequence). DNA of the CDR3: TGTGCCAGTAGAGGACCCGGAGGTGAAAAACTGTTTTTT. This encodes CASRGPGGEKLFF.